Sequencing of this TCR beta chain was carried out in a study of cytotoxic CD8 clonotypes in ibrutinib-treated CLL. Study at large: After median around 5.5 years, about 14 stayed in remission, about twelve progressed; responses roughly 25 partial, 2 complete. Study observations and caveats: Clonality was elevated at ibrutinib response and had returned toward baseline at progression. Researchers report that baseline clonality outpaced age-matched healthy donors and tracked circulating CD8+ T-cell counts. Sustained-remission and progressing patients had unequal sampling times.

Concerning this clone itself: Its cognate antigen is unknown.

Using immunoSEQ multiplex PCR, the repertoire was profiled, and TCRdb retains in-frame clones only, with some absent. Of 140,000 or so clones detected, around three quarters appear once; the ten largest clones hold roughly 12%. V was trimmed by 5 bases and J by 0 bases, leaving 8 bases between them. Germline V lookup: CDR1 SGHNT, CDR2 YENEEA. This CDR3 is 14 amino acids long. Source: PBMCs, taken after 12 months of ibrutinib treatment. This TCR was recovered from a human donor with chronic lymphocytic leukemia. The gene calls are TRBV11-3 and TRBJ2-1; D unclear. In DNA form, the CDR3 reads TGTGCCAGCAGCCGCCAGAGCTCCTACAATGAGCAGTTCTTC. It is translated as CASSRQSSYNEQFF.